The clone carrying this T cell receptor (beta chain) was observed at least ten times. Its antigen remains unknown. TCRdb recomputed calls from the multiplex PCR reads with MiXCR, one row per CDR3 protein. The sample has some 150,000 distinct CDR3 sequences, about a fifth seen once. The sample comes from a study of breast tumors, draining lymph nodes, adjacent tissues. Study-wide points: Tumor TCR diversity was below lymph nodes but above nontumor tissue. The lymph node origin of tumor T cells was framed as consistent with a hypothesis, not demonstrated. Findings are consistent with lymph node origin and intratumoral expansion of most tumor T cells.

Samples came from axillary lymph nodes draining the breast cancer. This CDR3 contains 10 residues. Germline V gene lookup returns CDR1 SGHTA and CDR2 FQGTGA. V was pared by 6 bases and J by 6 bases, with 3 bases between. The sequence was collected from a female donor with breast cancer. Some clones in this sample may be carry-over from other donors' samples. The rearrangement uses TRBV7-3 and TRBJ2-1; D not certain. Sample: axillary lymph node tissue. The CDR3 sequence: CASRPNEQFF. The CDR3 region has the DNA TGTGCCAGCAGACCCAATGAGCAGTTCTTC.